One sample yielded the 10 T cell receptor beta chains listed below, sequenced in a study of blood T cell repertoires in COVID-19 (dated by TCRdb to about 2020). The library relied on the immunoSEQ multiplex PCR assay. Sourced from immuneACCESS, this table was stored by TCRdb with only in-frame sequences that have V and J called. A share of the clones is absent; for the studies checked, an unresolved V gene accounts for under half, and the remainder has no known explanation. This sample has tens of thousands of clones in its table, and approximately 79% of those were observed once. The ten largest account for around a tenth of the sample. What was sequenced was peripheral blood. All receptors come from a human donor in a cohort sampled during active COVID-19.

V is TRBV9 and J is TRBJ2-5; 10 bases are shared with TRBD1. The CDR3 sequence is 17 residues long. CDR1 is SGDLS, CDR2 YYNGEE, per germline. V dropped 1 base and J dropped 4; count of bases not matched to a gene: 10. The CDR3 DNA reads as TGTGCCAGCAGCGTATCCTCGACAGGGGGCAGGGGAGAGACCCAGTACTTC. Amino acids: CASSVSSTGGRGETQYF.

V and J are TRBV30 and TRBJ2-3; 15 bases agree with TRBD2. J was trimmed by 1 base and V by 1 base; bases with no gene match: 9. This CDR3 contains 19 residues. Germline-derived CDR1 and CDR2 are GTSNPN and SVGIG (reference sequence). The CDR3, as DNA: TGTGCCTGGAGTGGAGCTAGGACTAGCGGGAGGGGCGGCACAGATACGCAGTATTTT. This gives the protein CAWSGARTSGRGGTDTQYF. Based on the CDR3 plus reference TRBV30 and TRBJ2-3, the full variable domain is SQTIHQWPATLVQPVGSPLSLECTVEGTSNPNLYWYRQAAGRGLQLLFYSVGIGQISSEVPQNLSASRPQDRQFILSSKKLLLSDSGFYLCAWSGARTSGRGGTDTQYFGPGTRLTVL.

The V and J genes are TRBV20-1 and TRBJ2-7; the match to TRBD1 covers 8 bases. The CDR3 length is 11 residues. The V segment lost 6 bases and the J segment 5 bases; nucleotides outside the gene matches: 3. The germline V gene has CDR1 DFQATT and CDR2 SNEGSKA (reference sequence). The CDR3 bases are TGCAGTGCAAGACAGGGGAACGAGCAGTACTTC. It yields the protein CSARQGNEQYF.

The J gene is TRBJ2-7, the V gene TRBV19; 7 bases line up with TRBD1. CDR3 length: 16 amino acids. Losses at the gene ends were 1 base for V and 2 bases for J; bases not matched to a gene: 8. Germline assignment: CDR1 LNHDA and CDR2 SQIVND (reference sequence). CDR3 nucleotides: TGTGCCAGTAGTATAGGAGGCTACACAGGGGCCTACGAGCAGTACTTC. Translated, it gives CASSIGGYTGAYEQYF.

The CDR3: CASSPPVTGELFF. The CDR3 nucleotides are TGTGCCAGCTCACCACCCGTGACCGGGGAGCTGTTTTTT. This sequence joins TRBV18 and TRBJ2-2; D gene ambiguous. This CDR3 is built from 13 residues. Trimming cost V 0 bases and J 5 bases, with 4 bases left between them. Germline V gives CDR1 KGHSH, CDR2 LQKENI. The full variable domain, with the rest looked up from reference TRBV18 and TRBJ2-2, is NAGVMQNPRHLVRRRGQEARLRCSPMKGHSHVYWYRQLPEEGLKFMVYLQKENIIDESGMPKERFSAEFPKEGPSILRIQQVVRGDSAAYFCASSPPVTGELFFGEGSRLTVL.

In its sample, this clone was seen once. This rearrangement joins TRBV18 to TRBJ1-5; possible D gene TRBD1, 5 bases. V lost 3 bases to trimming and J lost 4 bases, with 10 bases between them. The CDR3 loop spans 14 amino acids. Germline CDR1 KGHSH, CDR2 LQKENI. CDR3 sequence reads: CASSPSQGNQPQHF. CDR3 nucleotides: TGTGCCAGCTCACCCTCCCAGGGAAATCAGCCCCAGCATTTT.

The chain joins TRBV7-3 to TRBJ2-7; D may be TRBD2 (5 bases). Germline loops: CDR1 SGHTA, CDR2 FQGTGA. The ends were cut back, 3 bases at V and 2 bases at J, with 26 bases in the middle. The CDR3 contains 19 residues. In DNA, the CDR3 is TGTGCCAGCAGCTTTTACCTTCGGATTCAGCGGAATCTTACCTACGAGCAGTACTTC. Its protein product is CASSFYLRIQRNLTYEQYF.

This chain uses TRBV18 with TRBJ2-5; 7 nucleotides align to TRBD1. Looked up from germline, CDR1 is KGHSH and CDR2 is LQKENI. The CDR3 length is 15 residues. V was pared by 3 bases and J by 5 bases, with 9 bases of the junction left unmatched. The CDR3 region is CASSPWHQQGETQYF. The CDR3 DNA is TGTGCCAGCTCACCTTGGCATCAACAGGGGGAGACCCAGTACTTC.

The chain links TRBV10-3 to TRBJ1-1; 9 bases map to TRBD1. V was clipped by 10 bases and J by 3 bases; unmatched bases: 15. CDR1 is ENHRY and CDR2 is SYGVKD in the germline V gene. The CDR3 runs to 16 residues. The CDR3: CATGPTGGKGYTEAFF. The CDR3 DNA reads TGTGCCACCGGACCAACAGGGGGCAAAGGGTACACTGAAGCTTTCTTT.

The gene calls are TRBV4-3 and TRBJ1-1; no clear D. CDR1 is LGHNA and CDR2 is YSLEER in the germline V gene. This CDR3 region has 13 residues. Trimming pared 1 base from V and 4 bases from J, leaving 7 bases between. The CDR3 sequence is CASSQGQATEAFF. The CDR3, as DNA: TGCGCCAGCAGCCAAGGACAAGCCACTGAAGCTTTCTTT.